The next 21 T cell receptor beta chains were all read from a single sample in a study of cytomegalovirus exposure and HLA in healthy donors. The PCR contained 60 Vbeta and 13 Jbeta primers. The protocol was immunoSEQ multiplex PCR, while the TCRdb copy is restricted to in-frame clones and leaves out a portion. The sample has under 200,000 clones, approximately 81% seen once. Sequenced material: PBMCs. Receptors originate from a man aged 25-45 years in good health and CMV-seropositive.

The chain has TRBV19 and TRBJ2-1, with 10 bases identical to TRBD1. The CDR3 is 17 amino acids. Germline V CDR1 and CDR2: LNHDA, SQIVND (reference sequence). The J segment lost 8 bases and the V segment lost 2 bases, leaving 12 bases of the junction unmatched. The CDR3 protein is CASSITRGQGVVYEQFF. In nucleotides, the CDR3 is TGTGCCAGTAGTATAACCCGAGGACAGGGGGTTGTATATGAGCAGTTCTTC.

In its sample, this clone was seen a few times. This chain's CDR3 is CSAQDTEAFF. The CDR3 DNA is TGCAGCGCTCAGGATACTGAAGCTTTCTTT. This chain links TRBV29-1 with TRBJ1-1; D is undetermined. Germline CDR1 and CDR2: SQVTM and ANQGSEA. The V end lost 7 bases, the J end lost 5 bases, and 8 bases lay between the germline ends. This CDR3 region has 10 residues.

The chain has TRBV15 and TRBJ1-4; a weak D match, TRBD1 (5 bases). In germline, CDR1 is LNHNV, CDR2 YYDKDF (reference sequence). V was shortened by 3 bases and J by 8 bases, with 10 bases between the two germline ends. The CDR3 is made up of 13 amino acids. CDR3 nucleotides: TGTGCCACCAGCAGGGACACAAAAGAAAAACTGTTTTTT. Its translation is CATSRDTKEKLFF.

This clone was seen a single time. V gene TRBV4-3 combines with J gene TRBJ2-7, with D hard to call. The CDR3 loop spans 16 amino acids. V lost 1 base and J lost 0, with 13 bases in between. Germline CDR1 and CDR2: LGHNA and YSLEER. CDR3 loop: CASSQGAASSSYEQYF. As DNA, the CDR3 is TGCGCCAGCAGCCAAGGGGCAGCCTCAAGCTCCTACGAGCAGTACTTC.

This chain uses TRBV29-1 with TRBJ1-2; 8 nucleotides agree with TRBD1. J gave up 8 bases and V 6 bases, and 8 bases lay outside the gene matches. The germline V gene has CDR1 SQVTM and CDR2 ANQGSEA. This CDR3 is built from 12 residues. CDR3 nucleotides: TGCAGCGTGACGACAGGGGTGGGGGGCTACACCTTC. Its protein product is CSVTTGVGGYTF.

The chain links TRBV19 to TRBJ1-3; 10 bases match TRBD1. In germline, CDR1 is LNHDA, CDR2 SQIVND (reference sequence). The CDR3 sequence is 14 residues long. The V and J ends lost 8 bases and 2 bases, in that order; junction bases with no gene match: 3. DNA of the CDR3: TGTGCCAGTGGGACAGGGGAGGCTGGAAACACCATATATTTT. It codes for CASGTGEAGNTIYF.

The CDR3: CASSENRAQETQYF. Written as DNA, the CDR3 is TGCGCCAGCAGTGAGAACAGAGCTCAAGAGACCCAGTACTTC. This chain links TRBV10-1 with TRBJ2-5; no clear D gene. CDR3 length equals 14 residues. Looked up from germline, CDR1 is WNHNN and CDR2 is SYGVQD (reference sequence). The V gene lost 2 bases and the J gene lost 2 bases, with 9 bases spanning the gap.

The chain recombines TRBV30 with TRBJ1-5; 7 bases are a match to TRBD1. The CDR3 contains 14 residues. After removal of 3 bases from V and 6 bases from J, the junction contained 8 bases not matched to a gene. CDR1 and CDR2 (germline): GTSNPN, SVGIG (reference sequence). The CDR3 region is CAWRMQGDSQPQHF. For the CDR3, the DNA is TGTGCCTGGAGGATGCAGGGGGACAGTCAGCCCCAGCATTTT.

This chain uses TRBV19 with TRBJ2-1, with D hard to call. The CDR3 length is 14 residues. Germline-derived CDR1 and CDR2 are LNHDA and SQIVND (reference sequence). V lost 8 bases, J lost 1 base, and 12 bases lay in between. CDR3 in amino acids: CASDTGESYNEQFF. The CDR3, as DNA: TGTGCCAGTGATACGGGTGAATCCTACAATGAGCAGTTCTTC.

This clone was seen just once. The chain carries TRBV4-1 and TRBJ1-2, with a tentative D call TRBD1 (6 bases). This CDR3 contains 14 residues. Germline V gene sequence: CDR1 MGHRA, CDR2 YSYEKL. V lost 4 bases and J lost 4, with 13 bases in between. CDR3: CASSPTDSFYGYTF. The CDR3 bases are TGCGCCAGCAGCCCAACGGACAGTTTCTATGGCTACACCTTC.

With regard to this clone: Within the sample, other DNA sequences also encode this same CDR3. The chain links TRBV9 to TRBJ2-1, with TRBD2 matching over 7 bases. CDR1 is SGDLS, CDR2 YYNGEE, per germline. This CDR3 comprises 15 residues. The V gene end was trimmed by 3 bases and the J gene end by 2 bases; junction bases not matched to a gene: 5. CDR3 DNA sequence: TGTGCCAGCAGCGGAAGCGGGACCGCCTACAATGAGCAGTTCTTC. Its translation is CASSGSGTAYNEQFF.

The chain carries TRBV7-2 and TRBJ2-1, with D possibly being TRBD1 (6 bases). Germline V gene data show CDR1 as SGHTA and CDR2 as FQGNSA. The CDR3 consists of 17 residues. Trimming took 3 bases from V and 2 from J, leaving 17 bases between them. In nucleotides, the CDR3 is TGTGCCAGCAGCTTTTCAGGGGCCCAAAGGCCCTACAATGAGCAGTTCTTC. This codes for CASSFSGAQRPYNEQFF.

This clone was counted only a few times. The rearrangement uses TRBV14 and TRBJ2-5, with 12 positions matching TRBD2. The J segment lost 5 bases and the V segment lost 1 base, leaving 5 bases of the junction unmatched. Germline CDR1 reads SGHDN; CDR2 reads FVKESK. There are 16 residues in the CDR3. The CDR3 region has the DNA TGTGCCAGCAGCCAAGGACTAGCGGGAGTAGGGGAGACCCAGTACTTC. As protein: CASSQGLAGVGETQYF.

V gene TRBV27 combines with J gene TRBJ2-3, with unresolved D. Between the trimmed V and J ends, which lost 3 bases and 7 bases, there was a span of 5 bases. CDR3 length equals 11 residues. In germline, CDR1 is MNHEY, CDR2 SMNVEV (reference sequence). The CDR3 reads CASSFSNTQYF. CDR3 in DNA: TGTGCCAGCAGTTTCTCTAATACGCAGTATTTT.

V usage is TRBV4-1 and J usage is TRBJ2-7; the D gene is possibly TRBD2 (7 bases). CDR1 MGHRA and CDR2 YSYEKL come from the germline V gene. The CDR3 is made up of 15 amino acids. Trimming cost V 0 bases and J 2 bases, with 11 bases left between them. Here the CDR3 DNA reads TGCGCCAGCAGCCAAGAAGGGGGGGGTCCCTACGAGCAGTACTTC. Protein product: CASSQEGGGPYEQYF.

The chain couples TRBV7-3 to TRBJ1-4; TRBD1 matches at 12 bases. The CDR3 has 18 residues. V dropped 2 bases and J dropped 3; count of bases not matched to a gene: 7. Germline lookup yields CDR1 SGHTA and CDR2 FQGTGA. For the CDR3, the DNA is TGTGCCAGCAGCTTAGACCGGGACAGGGGGCTAGCTAATGAAAAACTGTTTTTT. Translated, it gives CASSLDRDRGLANEKLFF. The whole variable domain, remainder taken from reference TRBV7-3 and TRBJ1-4, is GAGVSQTPSNKVTEKGKYVELRCDPISGHTALYWYRQSLGQGPEFLIYFQGTGAADDSGLPNDRFFAVRPEGSVSTLKIQRTERGDSAVYLCASSLDRDRGLANEKLFFGSGTQLSVL.

This chain connects TRBV29-1 to TRBJ2-1, with a weak D call TRBD2 (6 bases). V was clipped by 6 bases and J by 2 bases, with 14 bases between them. CDR1 is SQVTM and CDR2 is ANQGSEA in the germline V gene. The CDR3 sequence is 14 residues long. The CDR3 coding sequence is TGCAGCGTCCGGGGCGGGGAAACCTACAATGAGCAGTTCTTC. This sequence encodes CSVRGGETYNEQFF.

The V and J genes are TRBV29-1 and TRBJ2-7; TRBD2 is a possible D gene (5 bases). V was clipped by 7 bases and J by 4 bases, with 20 bases between them. The germline V gene encodes CDR1 SQVTM and CDR2 ANQGSEA. This CDR3 has 14 residues. For the CDR3, the DNA is TGCAGCGCCCGTACCTTGACCCCGGGATACGAGCAGTACTTC. This gives the protein CSARTLTPGYEQYF.

CDR3: CASSFRQGVINSPLHF. CDR3 DNA sequence: TGTGCCAGCAGCTTCAGACAGGGCGTTATTAATTCACCCCTCCACTTT. The chain recombines TRBV5-4 with TRBJ1-6; TRBD1 agrees at 7 bases. CDR3 size: 16 residues. The trim removed 2 bases at V and 6 bases at J, leaving 8 bases unmatched. Germline V gene lookup returns CDR1 SGHNT and CDR2 YYREEE (reference sequence).

This chain joins TRBV19 and TRBJ1-2; D uncertain. Germline CDR1 reads LNHDA; CDR2 reads SQIVND (reference sequence). Trimming removed 0 bases from V and 8 bases from J, with 19 bases in between. The CDR3 is 16 residues long. The CDR3 here is CASSIDGRAPLGGYTF. The CDR3 DNA reads as TGTGCCAGTAGTATAGATGGGAGGGCCCCACTTGGCGGCTACACCTTC.

This chain uses TRBV7-6 with TRBJ1-2; 7 bases map to TRBD1. Trimming removed 3 bases from V and 0 bases from J; junction bases left unmatched: 4. This CDR3 comprises 15 residues. The germline V gene has CDR1 SGHVS and CDR2 FNYEAQ. Written as DNA, the CDR3 is TGTGCCAGCAGCTTTGGGACAGCTGCTAACTATGGCTACACCTTC. Residues: CASSFGTAANYGYTF.